This TCR beta chain was profiled in a study of blood T cell repertoires in COVID-19. Sequenced by immunoSEQ multiplex PCR; TCRdb stores in-frame clones only, minus some. This sample has fewer than 130,000 clones, with under 75% found just once. The junction had 9 bases not matched to a gene; V was cut back by 4 bases and J by 6 bases. The CDR3 spans 15 residues. Germline V CDR1 and CDR2: LGHNT, FRNRAP. The chain links TRBV12-5 to TRBJ1-2; 9 positions match TRBD1. This clonotype originated in a woman aged 60 to 75 with acute or convalescent COVID-19. The sequencing sample was made of peripheral blood. The CDR3 nucleotides read TGTGCTAGTGGTTCCTACAGGGGGCGTGCAGATGGCTACACCTTC. Encoded protein: CASGSYRGRADGYTF.